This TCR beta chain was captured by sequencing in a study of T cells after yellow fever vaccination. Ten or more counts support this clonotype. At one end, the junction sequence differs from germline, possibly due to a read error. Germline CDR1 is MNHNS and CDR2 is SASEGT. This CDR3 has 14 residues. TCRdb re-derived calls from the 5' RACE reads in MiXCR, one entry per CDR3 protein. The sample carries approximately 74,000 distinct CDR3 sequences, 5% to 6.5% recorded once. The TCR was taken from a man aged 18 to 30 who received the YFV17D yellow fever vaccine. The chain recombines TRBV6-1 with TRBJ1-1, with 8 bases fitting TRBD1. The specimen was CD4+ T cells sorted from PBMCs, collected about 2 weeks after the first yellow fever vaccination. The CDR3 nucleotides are TGTGCCAGCAGCCCTGGGACAGGATACCATTTGGTTTACTTT. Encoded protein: CASSPGTGYHLVYF.